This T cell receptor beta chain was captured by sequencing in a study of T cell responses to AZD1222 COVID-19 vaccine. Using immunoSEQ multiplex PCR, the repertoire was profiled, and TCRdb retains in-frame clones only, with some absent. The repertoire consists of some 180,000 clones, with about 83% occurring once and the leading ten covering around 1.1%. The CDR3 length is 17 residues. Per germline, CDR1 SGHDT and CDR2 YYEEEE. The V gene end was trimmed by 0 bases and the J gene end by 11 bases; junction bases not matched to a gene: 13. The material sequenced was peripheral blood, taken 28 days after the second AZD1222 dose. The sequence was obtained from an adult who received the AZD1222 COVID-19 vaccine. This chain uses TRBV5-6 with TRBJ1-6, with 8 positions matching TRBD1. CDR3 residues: CASSLGPTGEIAAPLHF. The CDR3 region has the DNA TGTGCCAGCAGCTTGGGACCGACAGGGGAGATTGCGGCACCCCTCCACTTT.